This T cell receptor beta chain was retrieved from a study of blood T cell repertoires in COVID-19. The CDR3 spans 14 residues. Germline values: CDR1 SGHAT, CDR2 FQNNGV. Between the trimmed V and J ends, which lost 0 bases and 8 bases, there was a span of 11 bases. Sequenced by immunoSEQ multiplex PCR; TCRdb stores in-frame clones only, minus some. The table lists 200,000 to 300,000 clones, less than 90% of them singletons, with approximately 2% in the top ten. Sequences were obtained from peripheral blood. The sequence derives from a man aged 30 to 45 with active or convalescent COVID-19. The V call is TRBV11-2, the J call TRBJ2-1, with TRBD2 as a possible D gene (5 bases). CDR3 coding DNA: TGTGCCAGCAGCTTAGAGCGGGTTCGCCATGAGCAGTTCTTC. It is translated as CASSLERVRHEQFF.